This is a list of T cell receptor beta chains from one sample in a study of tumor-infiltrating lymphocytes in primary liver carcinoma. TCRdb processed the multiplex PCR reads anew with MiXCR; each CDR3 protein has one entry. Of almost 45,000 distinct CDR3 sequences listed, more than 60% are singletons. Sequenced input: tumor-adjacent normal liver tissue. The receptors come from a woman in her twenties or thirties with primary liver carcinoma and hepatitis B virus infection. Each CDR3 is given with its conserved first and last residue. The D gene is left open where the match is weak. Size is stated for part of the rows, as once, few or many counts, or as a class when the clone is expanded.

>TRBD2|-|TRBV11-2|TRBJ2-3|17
CAGSHRGSGSLTDTQYF
TGCGCTGGCAGCCATCGAGGGAGCGGGAGCCTCACAGATACGCAGTATTTT
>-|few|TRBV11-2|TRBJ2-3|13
CASSLVNSDTQYF
TGTGCCAGCAGCTTAGTGAACTCCGATACGCAGTATTTT
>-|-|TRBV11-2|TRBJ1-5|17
CDSSHRGIGSLTDMQHF
TGTGACAGCAGCCATCGAGGGATCGGGAGCCTCACAGACATGCAGCATTTT
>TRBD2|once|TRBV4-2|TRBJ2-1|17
CASSHHIAGGSRGELFF
TGTGCCAGCAGCCACCATATTGCGGGAGGGTCCAGAGGTGAGTTGTTCTTC
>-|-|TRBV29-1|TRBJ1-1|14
CNVHAQRMNIEVFF
TGCAACGTTCACGCACAACGGATGAACATTGAAGTTTTCTTT
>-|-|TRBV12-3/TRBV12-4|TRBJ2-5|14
CASSLPAGQETQYF
TGTGCCAGCAGTTTACCCGCTGGCCAAGAGACCCAATACTTC
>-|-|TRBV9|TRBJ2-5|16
CASSVEVESRRETQYF
TGTGCCAGCAGCGTAGAGGTAGAAAGCCGCCGAGAGACCCAGTACTTC
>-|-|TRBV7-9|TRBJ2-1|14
CASTQTGLQPEQFF
TGTGCCAGCACTCAGACGGGACTCCAACCTGAGCAGTTCTTC
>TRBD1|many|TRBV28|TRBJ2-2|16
CASSLLRDRGTGELFF
TGTGCCAGCAGTTTACTCCGGGACAGGGGCACCGGGGAGCTGTTTTTT
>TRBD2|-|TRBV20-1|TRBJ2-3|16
CSARGIGLATVNTQYF
TGCAGTGCTAGAGGCATAGGACTAGCGACTGTGAATACGCAGTATTTT
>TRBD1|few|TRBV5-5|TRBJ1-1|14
CVSSLWTGGTEAFF
TGTGTCAGTAGCTTGTGGACAGGGGGCACTGAAGCTTTCTTT
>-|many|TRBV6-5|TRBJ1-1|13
CASSPRGFTEAFF
TGTGCCAGCAGTCCAAGGGGGTTTACTGAAGCTTTCTTT
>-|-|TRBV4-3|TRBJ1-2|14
CASSPDLEIYGYTF
TGCGCTAGCAGCCCTGACTTGGAGATCTATGGCTACACCTTC
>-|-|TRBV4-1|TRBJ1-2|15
CASSQPGPFGYDYTF
TGCGCCAGCAGTCAACCTGGCCCCTTCGGGTATGACTACACCTTC
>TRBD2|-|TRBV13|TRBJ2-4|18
CASSFAGTSGGSDDIQYF
TGTGCCAGTAGTTTCGCGGGGACTAGCGGAGGGTCGGATGACATTCAGTACTTC
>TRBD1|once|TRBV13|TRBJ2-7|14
CASNSWTGSLEQYF
TGTGCCAGCAACTCCTGGACAGGGAGCCTCGAGCAGTACTTC
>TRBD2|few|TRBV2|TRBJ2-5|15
CASSPAGGPLETQYF
TGTGCCAGCAGCCCAGCGGGAGGGCCTCTGGAGACCCAGTACTTC
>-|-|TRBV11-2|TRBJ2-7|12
CASGLLFYEQYF
TGTGCTAGCGGCTTACTCTTCTACGAGCAGTACTTC
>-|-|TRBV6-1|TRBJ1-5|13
CAGNQEFNQPQHF
TGTGCTGGCAACCAGGAGTTCAATCAGCCCCAGCATTTT
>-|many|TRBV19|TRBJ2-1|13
CASSMGDYNEQFF
TGTGCCAGTAGTATGGGGGACTACAATGAGCAGTTCTTC
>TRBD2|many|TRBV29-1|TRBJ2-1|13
CSGGLAGDNEQFF
TGCAGCGGGGGACTAGCGGGAGACAATGAGCAGTTCTTC
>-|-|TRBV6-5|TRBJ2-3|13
CASSYSRWETQYF
TGTGCCAGCAGTTACTCGAGGTGGGAAACGCAGTATTTT
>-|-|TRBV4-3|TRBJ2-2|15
CTSSQELGGTGEPFF
TGCACCAGCAGCCAAGAACTGGGTGGCACCGGGGAGCCGTTTTTT
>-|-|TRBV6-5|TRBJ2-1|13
CTNRDSAYNEQFF
TGTACCAACCGGGACTCTGCCTACAATGAGCAGTTCTTC
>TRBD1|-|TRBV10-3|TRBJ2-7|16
CAFTEWTGGMTYEQYF
TGTGCCTTCACTGAGTGGACAGGGGGCATGACCTACGAGCAGTACTTC
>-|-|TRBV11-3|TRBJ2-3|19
CASSLGFGVGSGGIDTQYF
TGTGCCAGCAGCTTAGGTTTTGGAGTGGGATCAGGAGGCATAGATACGCAGTATTTT
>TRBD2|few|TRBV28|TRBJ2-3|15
CASTPSGRDTDTQYF
TGTGCCAGCACTCCTAGCGGGAGGGACACAGATACGCAGTATTTT
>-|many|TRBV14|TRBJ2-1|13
CASSRDLHNEQFF
TGTGCCAGCAGCAGGGACCTTCACAATGAGCAGTTCTTC
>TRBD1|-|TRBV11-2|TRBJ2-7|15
CASSLDRTGCYEQYF
TGTGCCAGCAGCTTAGACAGGACAGGGTGCTACGAACAGTATTTC
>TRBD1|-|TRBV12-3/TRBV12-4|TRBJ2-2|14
CASSTGQSIGELFF
TGTGCCAGCAGTACGGGACAGAGCATCGGGGAGCTGTTTTTT
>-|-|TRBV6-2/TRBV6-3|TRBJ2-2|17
CASSCPPGERGTRELFF
TGTGCCAGCAGTTGCCCCCCCGGGGAGAGAGGCACCCGGGAGCTGTTTTTT
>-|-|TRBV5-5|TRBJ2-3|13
CASSSGYTDTQYF
TGTGCCAGCAGCTCGGGCTACACAGATACGCAGTATTTT
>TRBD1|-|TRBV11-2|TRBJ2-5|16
CVNSTRTGGAKETQYF
TGTGTCAACAGCACAAGAACAGGGGGCGCGAAAGAGACTCAGTACTTC
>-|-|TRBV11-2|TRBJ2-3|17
CVSSHRGSGSLTDMQYF
TGTGTCAGCAGCCATCGAGGGAGTGGGAGTCTCACAGATATGCAATATTTT
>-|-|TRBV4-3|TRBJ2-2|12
CASRLGTGQLFF
TGCGCCAGCAGACTTGGTACCGGGCAGTTGTTTTTT
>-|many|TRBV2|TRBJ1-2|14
CASRGGFFNYGYTF
TGTGCCAGCAGGGGTGGGTTTTTTAACTATGGCTACACCTTC
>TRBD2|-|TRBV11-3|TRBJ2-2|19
CASSLRRTRRAGKGGELFF
TGTGCCAGCAGCTTACGCCGGACTAGGAGGGCCGGAAAGGGCGGGGAGCTGTTTTTT
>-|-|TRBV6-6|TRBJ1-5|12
CASRRGDQPKHF
TGTGCCAGCAGACGGGGTGATCAGCCCAAGCATTTT
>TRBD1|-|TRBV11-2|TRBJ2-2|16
CASSLVQNRGRRELFF
TGTGCCAGCAGCTTAGTCCAGAACAGGGGGCGCCGGGAACTGTTTTTT
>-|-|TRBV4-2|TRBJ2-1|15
CASSLTSSSYNEQLF
TGTGCCAGCAGCCTGACCTCGAGCTCCTACAATGAGCAGCTCTTC
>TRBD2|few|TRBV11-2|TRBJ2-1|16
CASNTSLAGGYNEQLF
TGTGCCAGCAACACCTCTCTAGCGGGAGGGTACAATGAGCAGCTCTTC
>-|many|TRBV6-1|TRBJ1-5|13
CASSEARRGPQHF
TGTGCCAGCAGTGAAGCAAGGCGAGGCCCCCAGCATTTT
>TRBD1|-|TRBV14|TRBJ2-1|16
CAGSQAGTGLHNEQFF
TGTGCTGGCAGCCAGGCCGGGACAGGGCTCCACAATGAGCAGTTCTTC
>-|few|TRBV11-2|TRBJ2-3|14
CASSLPVSADTQCF
TGTGCCAGCAGCTTACCAGTGAGCGCAGATACGCAGTGCTTT
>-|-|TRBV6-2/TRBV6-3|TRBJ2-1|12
CASSRIGNKQFF
TGTGCCAGCAGCCGAATCGGGAATAAGCAGTTCTTC
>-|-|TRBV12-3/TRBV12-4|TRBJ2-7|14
CASCPSSNRYGQYF
TGTGCCAGCTGTCCCTCGAGCAATCGCTACGGGCAGTACTTC
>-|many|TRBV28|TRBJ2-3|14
CASSFLSGTDTQYF
TGTGCCAGCAGTTTTCTATCGGGCACAGATACGCAGTATTTT
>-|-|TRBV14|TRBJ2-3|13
CASSRQYTDTPYF
TGTGCCAGCAGCCGCCAATACACGGATACGCCGTATTTT
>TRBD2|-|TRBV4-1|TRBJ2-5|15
CASSHLGLDSETQYF
TGCGCCAGCAGCCACCTGGGACTAGATTCTGAGACCCAGTACTTC
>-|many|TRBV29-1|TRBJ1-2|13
CSVATRSAYGYTF
TGCAGCGTTGCAACCAGATCGGCCTATGGCTACACCTTC
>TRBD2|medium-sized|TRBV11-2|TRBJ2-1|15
CASNLASGAYNEQFF
TGTGCCAGCAACTTAGCTAGCGGGGCCTACAATGAGCAGTTCTTC
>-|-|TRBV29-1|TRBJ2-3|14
CSVEEGVDTDTQYF
TGCAGCGTTGAAGAAGGAGTTGACACAGATACGCAGTATTTC
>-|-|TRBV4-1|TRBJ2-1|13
CASSHDYLNEQLF
TGCGCCAGCAGCCATGATTATCTCAATGAGCAGCTCTTC
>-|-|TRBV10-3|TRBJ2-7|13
CATWGPELYVQYF
TGTGCAACCTGGGGACCGGAGCTCTACGTGCAGTACTTC
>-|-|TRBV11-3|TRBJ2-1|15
CASSGGLPSYDEHFF
TGTGCCAGCAGTGGGGGACTCCCTTCCTACGATGAGCACTTCTTC
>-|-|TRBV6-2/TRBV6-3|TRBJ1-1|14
CASSYGGLNSEALF
TGTGCCAGCAGTTACGGGGGGCTGAACTCTGAAGCTTTATTT
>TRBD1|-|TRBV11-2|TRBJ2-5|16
CASSTRTGGARETQYF
TGTGCTAGCAGCACAAGAACAGGGGGCGCGAGAGAGACCCAGTACTTT
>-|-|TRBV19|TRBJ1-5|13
CASSMDRDRPQHF
TGTGCCAGTAGTATGGACAGAGATCGGCCCCAGCATTTT
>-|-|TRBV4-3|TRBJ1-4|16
CASSQGLGRGNGKLFF
TGCGCCAGCAGCCAAGGGTTGGGGCGAGGTAATGGAAAACTGTTTTTT
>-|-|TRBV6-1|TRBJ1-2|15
CASGTFHQGDYGYTF
TGTGCCAGCGGTACCTTCCACCAGGGAGACTATGGCTACACCTTC